Listed here are 8 T cell receptor beta chains from one sample, sequenced in a study of Ad26.COV2.S vaccination and SARS-CoV-2 variants. Treatment reported: 15 to 20 received Ad26.COV2.S at low or high dose, single or two shots; roughly 5 received placebo; per-sample allocation not given. Collection of the samples took place on day 63 after the first injection of vaccine or placebo. Here immunoSEQ multiplex PCR was the method, and the copy in TCRdb shows in-frame clones only, minus some. Of 300,000 to 350,000 clones listed, 75% to 90% are singletons. This specimen consisted of peripheral blood, obtained in a trial of Ad26.COV2.S vaccine versus placebo. Receptor source: a person between 18 and 60 years old who received the Ad26.COV2.S COVID-19 vaccine or a placebo.

The chain recombines TRBV5-1 with TRBJ2-5; 9 bases agree with TRBD1. The germline gives CDR1 SGHRS, CDR2 YFSETQ. There are 15 residues in the CDR3. The ends lost 0 bases at V and 4 bases at J; junction bases unmatched: 4. The CDR3 sequence: CASSLGSGQGETQYF. The CDR3 DNA follows: TGCGCCAGCAGCTTGGGCTCGGGACAGGGAGAGACCCAGTACTTC.

The genes are TRBV28 and TRBJ1-6, with D tentatively TRBD1 (5 bases). Germline CDR1 and CDR2: MDHEN and SYDVKM. Deletions cut 6 bases from V and 8 bases from J, with 11 bases between. The CDR3 has 13 residues. In DNA form, the CDR3 reads TGTGCCAGCAGGGTCCAGGGAGATTCACCCCTCCACTTT. It codes for CASRVQGDSPLHF.

Only one count was recorded for this clone. Sequence at one end of the junction differs from germline and may be a read error. The chain recombines TRBV5-1 with TRBJ2-7; 10 bases are a match to TRBD2. This CDR3 region has 16 residues. CDR1 SGHRS and CDR2 YFSETQ come from the germline V gene. DNA for the CDR3: TGCGCCAGCAGCCCCTCAGCGGGAGGGACTTCCTCCGAGCAGTACTTC. It codes for CASSPSAGGTSSEQYF.

The gene calls are TRBV6-4 and TRBJ1-1; 9 bases agree with TRBD1. This CDR3 has 15 residues. Unmatched junction bases numbered 7, after V lost 4 bases and J lost 4 bases. Looked up from germline, CDR1 is MRHNA and CDR2 is SNTAGT. In DNA form, the CDR3 reads TGTGCCAGCAGTGTGACAGGGGGAGGTGGCACTGAAGCTTTCTTT. It encodes CASSVTGGGGTEAFF.

The CDR3 DNA sequence: TGTGCCAGCACCAAAAGGGCTAGCGGAAGAACAGATACGCAGTATTTT. This sequence encodes CASTKRASGRTDTQYF. The chain links TRBV2 to TRBJ2-3; the match to TRBD2 covers 7 bases. Germline assignment: CDR1 SNHLY and CDR2 FYNNEI. V shed 7 bases, J shed 3 bases, and the junction held 13 bases outside the gene matches. The CDR3 sequence is 16 residues long.

This chain connects TRBV27 to TRBJ2-7; 10 bases are a match to TRBD2. The CDR3 is 15 amino acids. CDR1 and CDR2 from the germline V gene are MNHEY and SMNVEV (reference sequence). Germline trimming cut 5 bases from V and 0 bases from J; bases unmatched to any gene: 4. The CDR3 is CASSIAGGRSYEQYF. The CDR3, as DNA: TGTGCCAGCAGTATAGCGGGGGGCCGCTCCTACGAGCAGTACTTC.

J is TRBJ2-3 and V is TRBV28; D is tentatively TRBD1 or TRBD2 (6 bases each). Deletions cut 6 bases from V and 6 bases from J, with 19 bases between. The CDR3 loop spans 15 amino acids. From germline, CDR1 is MDHEN and CDR2 SYDVKM. The CDR3 loop is CASSEKSLGGDTQYF. For the CDR3, the DNA is TGTGCCAGCAGCGAAAAAAGCCTAGGGGGGGATACGCAGTATTTT.

This chain uses TRBV7-8 with TRBJ2-1, with D perhaps TRBD1 (6 bases). Germline V lookup: CDR1 SGHVS, CDR2 FQNEAQ. The V end lost 5 bases, the J end lost 2 bases, and 10 bases lay between the germline ends. The CDR3 is 14 residues long. The CDR3 nucleotides are TGTGCCAGCAGCATCAGGGGCACCTACAATGAGCAGTTCTTC. It encodes CASSIRGTYNEQFF.